This TCR beta chain was identified in a study of shared clonotypes between healthy human individuals. CD45RA+ naive and CD45RA-negative memory subsets were separated from CD4+ cells. The study's findings and limits: It was observed that 5% to 6.5% of naive CD4 clonotypes were shared across several donors. Estimated richness was generally greater in naive than memory subsets.

It was across several immunoSEQ plates that each subset's genomic DNA was evenly split. Assay used: immunoSEQ multiplex PCR; TCRdb lists only in-frame clones, some missing. The repertoire has fewer than 1.8 million clones, around 98.5% of them found once; the top ten carry approximately 0.4%. Germline trimming cut 7 bases from V and 10 bases from J; bases unmatched to any gene: 5. CDR3 size: 12 residues. In germline, CDR1 is MNHEY, CDR2 SVGAGI. In regard to this clone: Its cognate antigen is unknown.

This sequence was found in a man between 25 and 39 years old in good health. V gene TRBV6-5 combines with J gene TRBJ2-5, with 11 bases identical to TRBD1. Sequenced material: naive CD4+ T cells sorted from blood. Specified subset: CD45RA+ positively selected. CDR3 in DNA: TGTGCCAGCACCGAGGACAGGGGGCACCAGTACTTC. Translated: CASTEDRGHQYF.